A single sample gave rise to the 13 T cell receptor beta chains below, sequenced in a study of shared clonotypes between healthy human individuals. Naive CD8 cells were CD45RO-negative, positively selected for CCR7, excluding terminally differentiated effector memory CD45RA+ cells. Only in-frame clones appear in the TCRdb table, and some are missing; sequencing was by immunoSEQ multiplex PCR. The repertoire holds roughly 570,000 clones, with more than 95% as singletons. Material: naive CD8+ T cells sorted from blood. These receptors all come from a young man in good health.

This sequence joins TRBV7-8 and TRBJ2-5; D is unresolved. Germline V gene sequence: CDR1 SGHVS, CDR2 FQNEAQ. Trimming left V 2 bases short and J 2 bases short, with 3 bases between. CDR3 length: 12 residues. DNA for the CDR3: TGTGCCAGCAGCTTATTACAAGAGACCCAGTACTTC. Its translation is CASSLLQETQYF.

The chain links TRBV10-1 to TRBJ2-2, with TRBD2 identical over 9 bases. CDR3 size: 16 residues. CDR1 and CDR2 from the germline V gene are WNHNN and SYGVQD (reference sequence). Losses at the gene ends were 3 bases for V and 6 bases for J; bases not matched to a gene: 8. The CDR3 sequence is CASSEGREGLAGELFF. The CDR3 nucleotides read TGCGCCAGCAGTGAAGGGCGGGAGGGCCTCGCCGGGGAGCTGTTTTTT.

This sequence joins TRBV5-1 and TRBJ2-1; 7 bases are shared with TRBD2. The CDR3 runs to 14 residues. V gave up 2 bases and J gave up 9 bases; unmatched junction bases: 8. Germline lookup yields CDR1 SGHRS and CDR2 YFSETQ. In DNA form, the CDR3 reads TGCGCCAGCAGCTTTGTGTCGGGAGGAGGTGAGCAGTTCTTC. It codes for CASSFVSGGGEQFF.

CDR3 sequence: CASSVPNRSGNTGELFF. DNA of the CDR3: TGTGCCAGCAGCGTACCTAATAGGAGCGGGAACACCGGGGAGCTGTTTTTT. The chain joins TRBV9 to TRBJ2-2; tentative D call: TRBD2 (5 bases). CDR3 length: 17 amino acids. V lost 1 base, J lost 1 base, and 14 bases lay in between. Germline-derived CDR1 and CDR2 are SGDLS and YYNGEE.

The V gene is TRBV9, the J gene TRBJ2-1; unclear D gene. There are 16 residues in the CDR3. Germline V gene data show CDR1 as SGDLS and CDR2 as YYNGEE. The V end lost 1 base, the J end lost 1 base, and 12 bases lay between the germline ends. CDR3: CASSVFLQSSYNEQFF. The CDR3 region has the DNA TGTGCCAGCAGCGTATTCCTCCAGTCATCCTACAATGAGCAGTTCTTC.

This chain links TRBV7-6 with TRBJ1-4, with a possible D match to TRBD1 (5 bases). The CDR3 extends over 17 amino acids. The V and J ends lost 4 bases and 8 bases respectively, with 23 bases between them. Germline V gene lookup returns CDR1 SGHVS and CDR2 FNYEAQ. This CDR3 is CASSSNPGDLLGEKLFF. CDR3 DNA sequence: TGTGCCAGCAGCTCGAATCCGGGGGACTTGTTGGGGGAAAAACTGTTTTTT.

This chain connects TRBV9 to TRBJ2-7, with D perhaps being TRBD1 or TRBD2 (5 bases each). The germline V and J ends were trimmed by 3 bases and 3 bases, with 13 bases remaining between them. Germline CDR1 and CDR2: SGDLS and YYNGEE. CDR3 size: 14 residues. Here the CDR3 DNA reads TGTGCCAGCAGCGCCGGGGCCGAATTCTACGAGCAGTACTTC. As protein: CASSAGAEFYEQYF.

V gene TRBV27 combines with J gene TRBJ2-7, with a tentative D call TRBD2 (6 bases). The CDR3 is 16 residues long. V was clipped by 5 bases and J by 1 base, with 18 bases between them. Germline values: CDR1 MNHEY, CDR2 SMNVEV (reference sequence). The CDR3 nucleotides are TGTGCCAGCAGTATCTCGGCCGGGACTCAATCCTACGAGCAGTACTTC. Its translation: CASSISAGTQSYEQYF.

The V gene is TRBV5-6, the J gene TRBJ2-3; D is ambiguous. CDR3 length: 14 residues. CDR1 SGHDT and CDR2 YYEEEE come from the germline V gene. Trimming removed 6 bases from V and 6 bases from J, with 17 bases in between. This chain's CDR3 is CASTWVGNADTQYF. The CDR3 DNA sequence: TGTGCCAGCACCTGGGTGGGAAATGCTGATACGCAGTATTTT.

This chain links TRBV29-1 with TRBJ2-3; 7 nucleotides agree with TRBD2. The CDR3 spans 12 residues. Unmatched junction bases numbered 0, after V lost 0 bases and J lost 6 bases. CDR1 is SQVTM, CDR2 ANQGSEA, per germline. CDR3: CSVEEGGDTQYF. CDR3 DNA: TGCAGCGTTGAAGAGGGGGGGGATACGCAGTATTTT.

The chain recombines TRBV19 with TRBJ2-7, with D tentatively TRBD2 (5 bases). V gave up 2 bases and J gave up 3 bases, with 8 bases separating them. Germline V lookup: CDR1 LNHDA, CDR2 SQIVND (reference sequence). The CDR3 extends over 13 amino acids. Here the CDR3 DNA reads TGTGCCAGTAGTATATTGAGCGGCTACGAGCAGTACTTC. It codes for CASSILSGYEQYF.

This chain links TRBV25-1 with TRBJ1-5; D gene unclear. The CDR3 extends over 13 amino acids. Trimming took off 6 bases at V and 3 bases at J, with 9 bases between the two ends. Germline assignment: CDR1 MGHDK and CDR2 SYGVNS. The CDR3 reads CASSDGHNQPQHF. Written as DNA, the CDR3 is TGTGCCAGCAGCGACGGTCACAATCAGCCCCAGCATTTT.

This clone was picked up one time. The chain joins TRBV29-1 to TRBJ2-4, with D perhaps TRBD1 (5 bases). V was clipped by 0 bases and J by 0 bases, with 12 bases between them. CDR3 length: 16 amino acids. Germline assignment: CDR1 SQVTM and CDR2 ANQGSEA. The CDR3: CSVEDLGVLAKNIQYF. CDR3 bases: TGCAGCGTTGAAGATCTAGGGGTACTAGCCAAAAACATTCAGTACTTC.